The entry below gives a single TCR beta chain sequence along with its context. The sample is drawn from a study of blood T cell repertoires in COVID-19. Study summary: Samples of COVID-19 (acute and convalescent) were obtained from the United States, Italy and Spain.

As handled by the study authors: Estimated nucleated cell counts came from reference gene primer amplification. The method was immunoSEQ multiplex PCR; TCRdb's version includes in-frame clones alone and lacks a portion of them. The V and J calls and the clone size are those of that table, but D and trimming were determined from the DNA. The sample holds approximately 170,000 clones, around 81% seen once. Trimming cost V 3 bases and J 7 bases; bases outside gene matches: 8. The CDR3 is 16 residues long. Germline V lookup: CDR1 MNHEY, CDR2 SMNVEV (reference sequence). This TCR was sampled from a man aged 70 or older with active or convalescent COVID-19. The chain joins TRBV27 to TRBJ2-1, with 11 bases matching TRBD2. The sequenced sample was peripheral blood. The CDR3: CASSLPPGTSGNEQFF. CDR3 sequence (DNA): TGTGCCAGCAGTTTGCCCCCCGGGACTAGCGGAAATGAGCAGTTCTTC.